These 6 T cell receptor beta chains originate from one sample sequenced in a study of OX40 agonist ivuxolimab in advanced cancers. Profiled with immunoSEQ multiplex PCR; TCRdb holds only in-frame clones, not every one. The data contain about 81,000 clones, more than 85% of them seen just once; the ten biggest clones take up around an eighth. The specimen was CD4+ or CD8+ T cells sorted from blood, collected in a trial of the OX40 agonist ivuxolimab. Every receptor here comes from an adult with an advanced solid tumor such as melanoma, head and neck, liver or kidney cancer.

V gene TRBV28 combines with J gene TRBJ2-5; D assignment may be TRBD1 or TRBD2 (5 bases each). The CDR3 extends over 14 amino acids. Germline CDR1 and CDR2: MDHEN and SYDVKM. V was cut by 0 bases and J by 4 bases, with 9 bases left in between. The CDR3 sequence: CASSLWAGRETQYF. The CDR3, as DNA: TGTGCCAGCAGTTTATGGGCAGGGAGAGAGACCCAGTACTTC.

J is TRBJ1-3 and V is TRBV27; the D is unclear. The CDR3 is 15 amino acids. Germline V gives CDR1 MNHEY, CDR2 SMNVEV (reference sequence). Trimming removed 6 bases from V and 2 bases from J, with 14 bases in between. The CDR3 is CASSSRGRTGNTIYF. Here the CDR3 DNA reads TGTGCCAGCAGCTCCCGAGGAAGAACTGGAAACACCATATATTTT.

The CDR3, as DNA: TGTGCCACCAGCAGAGAGTCCCGGGGGGCCTACAATGAGCAGTTCTTC. Its protein product is CATSRESRGAYNEQFF. V and J are TRBV15 and TRBJ2-1, with 7 bases aligning to TRBD2. V lost 0 bases, J lost 2 bases, and 4 bases stayed unmatched. CDR3 length: 16 residues. The germline gives CDR1 LNHNV, CDR2 YYDKDF (reference sequence).

This clone was seen just once. V is TRBV7-2 and J is TRBJ2-1; D may be TRBD2 (6 bases). CDR3 length equals 16 residues. Trimming left V 5 bases short and J 2 bases short, with 16 bases between. CDR1 is SGHTA, CDR2 FQGNSA, per germline. The CDR3 nucleotides read TGTGCCAGCAGCCAGCTAGCGCGACAAACCTACAATGAGCAGTTCTTC. This translates into CASSQLARQTYNEQFF.

This rearrangement joins TRBV6-1 to TRBJ1-6; D uncertain. Per germline, CDR1 MNHNS and CDR2 SASEGT. The V and J ends lost 1 base and 0 bases respectively, with 10 bases between them. CDR3 length: 17 amino acids. Here the CDR3 reads CASSEEPPSSYNSPLHF. CDR3 nucleotide sequence: TGTGCCAGCAGTGAAGAACCACCAAGCTCCTATAATTCACCCCTCCACTTT.

This chain joins TRBV2 and TRBJ2-3, with 7 bases that match TRBD1. This CDR3 comprises 18 residues. Germline assignment: CDR1 SNHLY and CDR2 FYNNEI. After removal of 3 bases from V and 2 bases from J, the junction contained 14 bases not matched to a gene. In DNA form, the CDR3 reads TGTGCCAGCAGTGACCGGGACAGTCCGGTTCCCCTCACAGATACGCAGTATTTT. Translation: CASSDRDSPVPLTDTQYF. The full variable domain, its missing parts supplied by reference TRBV2 and TRBJ2-3, is EPEVTQTPSHQVTQMGQEVILRCVPISNHLYFYWYRQILGQKVEFLVSFYNNEISEKSEIFDDQFSVERPDGSNFTLKIRSTKLEDSAMYFCASSDRDSPVPLTDTQYFGPGTRLTVL.